Listed below are T cell receptor beta chains from one sample, sequenced in a study of T-cell reconstitution after alpha-beta-depleted transplantation in children. TCRdb processed the PCR reads anew with MiXCR; each CDR3 protein has one entry. The sample holds a few hundred thousand distinct CDR3 sequences, 13% seen once. The sequencing used PBMCs, mostly from graft donor cells, collected 360 days after TCRalphabeta/CD19-depleted stem cell transplant. These receptors all stem from a male patient younger than 18 who had a stem cell transplant for acute myeloid leukemia, so the T cells may come from the graft donor. Each CDR3 is given with its conserved first and last residue.

TRBJ2-7 TRBV7-2 CASSFGQGYSSYEQYF
TRBJ2-7 TRBV6-2/TRBV6-3 CASSRGTSGTFSYEQYF
TRBJ2-3 TRBV20-1 CSARDSRVTDTQYF
TRBJ2-7 TRBV5-6 CASSSGRAYEQYF
TRBJ2-3 TRBV28 CASSFAQSHSSTDTQYF
TRBJ2-1 TRBV4-3 CASSQGASGFYNEQFF
TRBJ1-2 TRBV6-2/TRBV6-3 CASQRGAAGYTF
TRBJ2-1 TRBV28 CASRVQPGGEQFF
TRBJ2-1 TRBV15 CATSRDSGRAYNEQFF
TRBJ2-2 TRBV4-3 CASSPRTGMAGELFF
TRBJ1-1 TRBV29-1 CSAVGTRNTEAFF
TRBJ2-7 TRBV7-6 CASSLEPTLAPSVYF
TRBJ2-5 TRBV28 CASSWTGYQETQYF
TRBJ2-5 TRBV30 CAWKKVAPRETQYF
TRBJ2-4 TRBV12-3/TRBV12-4 CASSSTGIWNIQYF
TRBJ2-5 TRBV19 CASSIGSFRETQYF
TRBJ2-7 TRBV7-8 CASSLGPGRSYEQYF
TRBJ2-1 TRBV7-9 CASSLGLSGLAFF
TRBJ2-5 TRBV29-1 CSAPETQYF
TRBJ2-6 TRBV7-9 CASQSSGANVLTF
TRBJ2-3 TRBV7-9 CASSLALLAESTDTQYF
TRBJ1-3 TRBV7-8 CASSLAAISSSGNTIYF
TRBJ2-2 TRBV20-1 CSAIPGDTYTGELFF
TRBJ1-1 TRBV4-2 CASSLPAGEGTEAFF
TRBJ2-3 TRBV28 CASSPASGRLADTQYF
TRBJ2-2 TRBV12-3/TRBV12-4 CASTPLPSGGELFF
TRBJ2-3 TRBV12-3/TRBV12-4 CASTPQTRFTDTQYF
TRBJ1-6 TRBV6-4 CASSAKTGVSPLHF
TRBJ2-7 TRBV28 CASSFPLTAREQYF
TRBJ2-2 TRBV6-1 CASSETGIAGELFF
TRBJ2-7 TRBV6-1 CASTDSPSPGVSEQYF
TRBJ2-2 TRBV24-1 CATSDLRGGAGTGELFF
TRBJ1-5 TRBV11-2 CASSPRWTGAANSNQPQHF
TRBJ2-7 TRBV28 CASSLFRGSSYEQYF
TRBJ2-5 TRBV25-1 CATLVGETQYF
TRBJ2-1 TRBV7-7 CASSETGGMEQFF